This is a list of T cell receptor beta chains from one sample in a study of T-cell memory formation after mild COVID-19. A single record per CDR3 protein comes from TCRdb applying MiXCR to the 5' RACE reads. The sample lists fewer than 50,000 distinct CDR3 sequences, less than 8% occurring once. The specimen sequenced was PBMCs or a T cell subset sorted from them (not recorded which). Every receptor here comes from an adult who had mild COVID-19 (a few samples of this study predate the infection). Cell type and time point are not known. The CDR3 runs from the conserved cysteine through the conserved F or W. The D gene is left open where the match is weak. Size values are once, few and many counts, or a class for expanded clones, and some rows have none.

12 TRBD1 TRBJ1-2 few TRBV29-1 CSVGTGDYGYTF TGCAGCGTCGGGACAGGGGACTATGGCTACACCTTC
14 NA TRBJ1-4 NA TRBV9 CASSVTGGGEKLFF TGTGCCAGCAGCGTGACCGGCGGTGGAGAAAAACTGTTTTTT
17 TRBD1 TRBJ2-5 medium-sized TRBV24-1 CATSDLKGTGDTETQYF TGTGCCACCAGTGATTTAAAAGGGACAGGCGACACGGAGACCCAGTACTTC
14 NA TRBJ2-7 NA TRBV19 CASSATGTAYEQYF TGTGCCAGTAGTGCTACAGGGACGGCCTACGAGCAGTACTTC
15 TRBD2 TRBJ2-7 many TRBV30 CAWSRTKRGGREQYF TGTGCCTGGAGCCGCACTAAGCGGGGGGGCCGAGAGCAGTACTTC
13 NA TRBJ2-1 many TRBV2 CASSESSGNEQFF TGTGCCAGCAGTGAGTCTTCAGGCAATGAGCAGTTCTTC
12 NA TRBJ2-2 few TRBV5-1 CASQDITGELFF TGCGCCAGCCAGGATATCACCGGGGAGCTGTTTTTT
11 NA TRBJ2-1 many TRBV20-1 CSAADPSQQFF TGCAGTGCTGCAGACCCCAGTCAGCAGTTCTTC
15 TRBD2 TRBJ2-7 NA TRBV2 CASSDLGLATYEQYF TGTGCCAGCAGTGACCTGGGACTAGCTACCTACGAGCAGTACTTC
18 TRBD1 TRBJ2-7 NA TRBV7-8 CASSPPTSGTGGSYEQYF TGTGCCAGCAGCCCCCCAACCTCCGGGACAGGGGGCTCCTACGAGCAGTACTTC
13 NA TRBJ1-1 NA TRBV5-6 CASSPSAFTEAFF TGTGCCAGCAGTCCCTCCGCCTTCACTGAAGCTTTCTTT
14 NA TRBJ2-7 NA TRBV3-1 CASSLNTGSHEQYF TGTGCCAGCAGCCTTAATACAGGGTCTCACGAGCAGTACTTC
16 NA TRBJ2-3 many TRBV7-3 CASSLNGGLSTDTQYF TGTGCCAGCAGCTTAAATGGGGGGCTCAGCACAGATACGCAGTATTTT
14 NA TRBJ2-5 many TRBV5-1 CASSMDGRQETQYF TGCGCCAGCAGCATGGACGGGCGACAAGAGACCCAGTACTTC
14 NA TRBJ1-1 few TRBV27 CASSPRRTNTEAFF TGTGCCAGCAGTCCAAGACGGACGAACACTGAAGCTTTCTTT
17 NA TRBJ2-6 few TRBV6-5 CASSLYTDTSGANVLTF TGTGCCAGCAGTCTTTACACCGATACCTCTGGGGCCAACGTCCTGACTTTC
13 NA TRBJ2-7 many TRBV20-1 CSASARREDEQYF TGCAGTGCTAGTGCCCGGAGGGAGGACGAGCAGTACTTC
16 TRBD2 TRBJ2-5 NA TRBV7-3 CASPTSGDLGKETQYF TGTGCCAGCCCGACTAGCGGGGATTTAGGGAAGGAGACCCAGTACTTC
16 NA TRBJ1-1 few TRBV6-5 CASSSRPGSGGPEAFF TGTGCCAGCAGTTCCCGACCGGGGTCTGGCGGACCTGAAGCTTTCTTT
15 NA TRBJ1-5 few TRBV18 CASSPWGGRNQPQHF TGTGCCAGCTCACCTTGGGGGGGCCGCAATCAGCCCCAGCATTTT
16 TRBD2 TRBJ2-2 many TRBV5-1 CASSLGLAGNTGELFF TGCGCCAGCAGCTTGGGTCTAGCGGGGAACACCGGGGAGCTGTTTTTT
12 NA TRBJ2-5 many TRBV20-1 CSAPGLQETQYF TGCAGTGCTCCGGGACTCCAAGAGACCCAGTACTTC
15 NA TRBJ2-1 many TRBV12-3/TRBV12-4 CASRFGGNSYNEQFF TGTGCCAGCAGGTTTGGGGGCAATTCCTACAATGAGCAGTTCTTC
13 NA TRBJ1-4 few TRBV6-5 CASKRRNNEKLFF TGTGCCAGCAAGAGGAGAAATAATGAAAAACTGTTTTTT
18 TRBD1 TRBJ2-7 many TRBV7-8 CASSLVGRGRSSSYEQYF TGTGCCAGCAGCTTAGTCGGCAGGGGGCGATCCTCTTCCTACGAGCAGTACTTC
13 NA TRBJ2-2 NA TRBV30 CAWSQGGTGELFF TGTGCCTGGAGCCAGGGGGGGACCGGGGAGCTGTTTTTT
16 TRBD1 TRBJ2-5 few TRBV18 CASSPGQGARGETQYF TGTGCCAGCTCGCCGGGACAGGGGGCGAGGGGAGAGACCCAGTACTTC
17 TRBD1 TRBJ1-3 NA TRBV18 CASSPGQGVISGNTIYF TGTGCCAGCTCACCGGGACAGGGGGTTATCTCTGGAAACACCATATATTTT
15 TRBD1 TRBJ1-1 many TRBV6-6 CASSSSTGTITEAFF TGTGCCAGCAGTTCCTCGACAGGGACTATTACTGAAGCTTTCTTT
14 NA TRBJ2-2 many TRBV7-2 CASSSIRNTGELFF TGTGCCAGCAGCTCGATTCGGAACACCGGGGAGCTGTTTTTT
13 TRBD1 TRBJ1-4 NA TRBV29-1 CSVVRQGDEKLFF TGCAGCGTTGTAAGACAGGGGGATGAAAAACTGTTTTTT
11 NA TRBJ2-1 many TRBV29-1 CSVPRVNEQFF TGCAGCGTGCCCAGGGTCAATGAGCAGTTCTTC
14 NA TRBJ2-7 NA TRBV6-5 CASCPREPSYEQYF TGTGCCAGCTGCCCTCGGGAGCCCTCCTACGAGCAGTACTTC
13 NA TRBJ1-2 few TRBV5-1 CASSLEPRYGYTF TGCGCCAGCAGCTTGGAACCCAGATATGGCTACACCTTC
13 TRBD1 TRBJ1-4 many TRBV20-1 CSARDYRGEKLFF TGCAGTGCTAGAGATTACAGGGGGGAAAAACTGTTTTTT
14 NA TRBJ1-1 few TRBV9 CASSLTGQNTEAFF TGTGCCAGCAGCCTAACAGGACAGAACACTGAAGCTTTCTTT
12 NA TRBJ1-6 few TRBV3-1 CASSGQSSALHF TGTGCCAGCAGCGGACAGTCCTCCGCCCTCCACTTT
15 NA TRBJ2-7 many TRBV7-2 CASSLGGKGSNEQYF TGTGCCAGCAGCTTAGGGGGGAAAGGGTCGAACGAGCAGTACTTC
13 NA TRBJ2-7 many TRBV7-3 CASSLGSTYEQYF TGTGCCAGCAGCTTGGGGAGCACCTACGAGCAGTACTTC
19 NA TRBJ1-3 few TRBV10-3 CAISESIIQRVSTGNTIYF TGTGCCATCAGTGAGTCGATTATACAGCGAGTTTCGACTGGAAACACCATATATTTT
14 NA TRBJ1-2 NA TRBV15 CATSIFRFNYGYTF TGTGCCACCAGCATCTTTCGGTTTAACTATGGCTACACCTTC
15 NA TRBJ2-5 NA TRBV19 CASSGRGLGAETQYF TGTGCCAGTAGTGGGCGGGGGCTAGGAGCAGAGACCCAGTACTTC
16 NA TRBJ2-2 NA TRBV9 CASSVEGGLYTGELFF TGTGCCAGCAGCGTGGAGGGGGGGCTATACACCGGGGAGCTGTTTTTT
16 TRBD2 TRBJ2-3 many TRBV5-4 CASSLRTSGVTDTQYF TGTGCCAGCAGCCTCCGGACTAGCGGTGTCACAGATACGCAGTATTTT
13 NA TRBJ2-5 many TRBV7-3 CASSLNSQETQYF TGTGCCAGCAGCTTAAACAGTCAGGAGACCCAGTACTTC
16 NA TRBJ2-3 NA TRBV24-1 CATSRGSNSLTDTQYF TGTGCCACCAGTAGGGGCAGCAACAGCCTCACAGATACGCAGTATTTT
13 TRBD2 TRBJ2-7 many TRBV27 CATRLADLYEQYF TGTGCCACCCGACTAGCGGACCTCTACGAGCAGTACTTC
14 NA TRBJ2-5 many TRBV7-3 CASSPWAAQETQYF TGTGCCAGCAGCCCCTGGGCGGCTCAAGAGACCCAGTACTTC
13 NA TRBJ2-1 NA TRBV6-1 CASSEALANEQFF TGTGCCAGCAGTGAAGCACTAGCCAATGAGCAGTTCTTC
17 NA TRBJ1-6 few TRBV7-6 CASSLREYLLPNSPLHF TGTGCCAGCAGCTTACGGGAGTATCTTCTCCCCAATTCACCCCTCCACTTT
15 NA TRBJ1-5 NA TRBV2 CASSGQARSNQPQHF TGTGCCAGCTCTGGGCAGGCGCGGAGCAATCAGCCCCAGCATTTT